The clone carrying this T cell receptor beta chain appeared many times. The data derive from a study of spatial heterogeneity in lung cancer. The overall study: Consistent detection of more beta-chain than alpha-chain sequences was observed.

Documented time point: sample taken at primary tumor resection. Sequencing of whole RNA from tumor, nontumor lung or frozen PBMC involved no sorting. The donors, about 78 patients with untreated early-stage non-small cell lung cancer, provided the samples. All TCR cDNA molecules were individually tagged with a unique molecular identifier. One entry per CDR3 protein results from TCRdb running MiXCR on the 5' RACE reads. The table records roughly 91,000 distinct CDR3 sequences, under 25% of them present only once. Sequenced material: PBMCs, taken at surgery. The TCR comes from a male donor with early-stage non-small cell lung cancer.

Here the CDR3 DNA reads TGTGCCACCAGCACCGGGGAGCTGTTTTTT. The encoded protein is CATSTGELFF. The J gene is TRBJ2-2, the V gene TRBV28; unclear D gene. The germline CDR1 and CDR2 sequences are MDHEN and SYDVKM. Trimming cost V 10 bases and J 4 bases, with 4 bases left between them. CDR3 length: 10 residues. The entire variable domain, with the rest obtained from reference TRBV28 and TRBJ2-2, is as follows: DVKVTQSSRYLVKRTGEKVFLECVQDMDHENMFWYRQDPGLGLRLIYFSYDVKMKEKGDIPEGYSVSREKKERFSLILESASTNQTSMYLCATSTGELFFGEGSRLTVL.